These T cell receptor beta chains were read from a single sample in a study of shared clonotypes between healthy human individuals. The assay was immunoSEQ multiplex PCR, and TCRdb's table has in-frame clones only and misses some. The sample includes millions of clones, approximately 93% seen only once; the top ten take about 0.39%. Material for sequencing was naive CD4+ T cells from PBMCs. All receptors come from a man younger than 35 in good health. Some clones in this sample may be carry-over from other donors' samples. The CDR3 runs from the conserved cysteine through the conserved F or W. A D gene is named only where the DNA matches it firmly. Size is stated for part of the rows, as once, few or many counts, or as a class when the clone is expanded.

J	V	D	size	CDR3	DNA
TRBJ1-3	TRBV9	TRBD1	.	CASSAGGQSSGNTIYF	TGTGCCAGCAGCGCCGGGGGACAGAGCTCTGGAAACACCATATATTTT
TRBJ2-7	TRBV28	TRBD1	.	CASTNRGSTSYEQYF	TGTGCCAGCACCAACAGGGGTTCGACCTCCTACGAGCAGTACTTC
TRBJ1-1	TRBV28	TRBD1	.	CASRQGQRGTTEAFF	TGTGCCAGCAGACAGGGACAGAGGGGAACCACTGAAGCTTTCTTT
TRBJ2-1	TRBV2	.	.	CASSEESPGYNEQFF	TGTGCCAGCAGTGAAGAGAGCCCGGGCTACAATGAGCAGTTCTTC
TRBJ2-1	TRBV5-1	.	.	CASSLEGREVYNEQFF	TGCGCCAGCAGCTTGGAGGGGCGGGAAGTCTACAATGAGCAGTTCTTC
TRBJ2-3	TRBV5-1	TRBD2	.	CASTSGTPTDTQYF	TGCGCCAGTACTAGCGGGACCCCCACAGATACGCAGTATTTT
TRBJ2-2	TRBV5-6	.	.	CASSSTRENTGELFF	TGTGCCAGCAGCTCAACTAGAGAGAACACCGGGGAGCTGTTTTTT
TRBJ2-1	TRBV28	TRBD2	.	CASRPTSGDFNEQFF	TGTGCCAGCAGGCCGACTAGCGGGGACTTCAACGAGCAGTTCTTC
TRBJ2-2	TRBV6-6	.	.	CASRGATTGELFF	TGTGCCAGCAGAGGGGCTACAACCGGGGAGCTGTTTTTT
TRBJ2-1	TRBV30	.	.	CAWSVISSLREQFF	TGTGCCTGGAGTGTAATAAGTTCTCTCCGTGAGCAGTTCTTC
TRBJ2-3	TRBV7-3	.	.	CASSSAGTDTQYF	TGTGCCAGCAGCTCGGCCGGCACAGATACGCAGTATTTT
TRBJ1-1	TRBV18	TRBD1	.	CASSPTGGAEAFF	TGTGCCAGCTCACCAACAGGGGGGGCTGAAGCTTTCTTT
TRBJ2-6	TRBV27	.	.	CASSLGPFGSGANVLTF	TGTGCCAGCAGTTTAGGTCCGTTCGGCTCTGGGGCCAACGTCCTGACTTTC
TRBJ1-2	TRBV5-4	TRBD1	once	CASSLDRGGGYTF	TGTGCCAGCAGCTTGGACAGGGGGGGCGGCTACACCTTC
TRBJ2-7	TRBV29-1	TRBD1	.	CSGSRGSEEQYF	TGCAGCGGGAGCAGGGGGTCGGAAGAGCAGTACTTC
TRBJ2-5	TRBV28	.	.	CASQLTAAQETQYF	TGTGCCAGCCAACTGACGGCTGCACAAGAGACCCAGTACTTC
TRBJ2-5	TRBV5-1	.	.	CASSLRTHETQYF	TGCGCCAGCAGCTTAAGGACCCACGAGACCCAGTACTTC
TRBJ1-1	TRBV7-2	.	once	CASSLYRDEAFF	TGTGCCAGCAGCTTGTACAGGGATGAAGCTTTCTTT
TRBJ2-5	TRBV7-2	TRBD2	.	CASSFWTSGSFQTQYF	TGTGCCAGCAGCTTTTGGACTAGCGGGAGTTTTCAGACCCAGTACTTC
TRBJ2-1	TRBV5-4	.	.	CASSLGPSDNEQFF	TGTGCCAGCAGCTTGGGACCGAGTGACAATGAGCAGTTCTTC
TRBJ1-4	TRBV29-1	.	.	CSVRAATNEKLFF	TGCAGCGTCAGAGCCGCAACTAATGAAAAACTGTTTTTT
TRBJ2-3	TRBV5-1	TRBD1	.	CASTAGGEGTDTQYF	TGCGCCAGCACCGCAGGGGGCGAAGGCACAGATACGCAGTATTTT
TRBJ1-2	TRBV28	.	.	CASSSVGGYTF	TGTGCCAGCAGCTCCGTGGGTGGCTACACCTTC
TRBJ1-5	TRBV7-2	TRBD1	.	CASSLEGTGNQPQHF	TGTGCCAGCAGCTTAGAGGGGACAGGAAATCAGCCCCAGCATTTT
TRBJ2-1	TRBV28	TRBD1	.	CASSLWSGTGGFNEQFF	TGTGCCAGCAGTTTATGGTCGGGGACAGGGGGTTTCAATGAGCAGTTCTTC
TRBJ2-6	TRBV7-2	.	.	CASSPGRDNVLTF	TGTGCCAGCAGCCCCGGACGGGATAACGTCCTGACTTTC
TRBJ2-7	TRBV6-1	.	.	CASSIRTEGYEQYF	TGTGCCAGCAGTATCCGGACTGAGGGCTACGAGCAGTACTTC
TRBJ2-5	TRBV6-5	.	.	CASTPSRDSRTQYF	TGTGCCAGCACCCCATCTCGGGACTCCAGGACCCAGTACTTC
TRBJ2-3	TRBV18	.	.	CASSPGLLVVDTQYF	TGTGCCAGCTCACCTGGACTCCTCGTCGTAGATACGCAGTATTTT
TRBJ2-1	TRBV7-9	TRBD2	.	CASSLAYGTSNYNEQFF	TGTGCCAGCAGCTTAGCTTATGGGACTAGCAACTACAATGAGCAGTTCTTC
TRBJ2-7	TRBV7-3	.	once	CASSPRTGVRLAGSYEQYF	TGTGCCAGCAGCCCCCGGACAGGGGTGCGCCTAGCGGGGTCCTACGAGCAGTACTTC
TRBJ2-1	TRBV28	.	.	CASSLTWGAGYNEQFF	TGTGCCAGCAGTTTAACGTGGGGGGCTGGGTACAATGAGCAGTTCTTC
TRBJ2-5	TRBV2	.	.	CASSERSWTSEQETQYF	TGTGCCAGCAGTGAAAGGAGTTGGACGTCGGAGCAAGAGACCCAGTACTTC
TRBJ2-1	TRBV28	TRBD1	.	CASRDGQGLWVGGSSYNEQFF	TGTGCCAGCAGGGACGGACAGGGTCTATGGGTGGGTGGAAGCTCCTACAATGAGCAGTTCTTC
TRBJ2-7	TRBV18	.	.	CASSQGTRPYEQYF	TGTGCCAGCTCCCAAGGGACCCGTCCCTACGAGCAGTACTTC
TRBJ2-1	TRBV11-2	TRBD2	.	CASSSRWGSERGAYNEQFF	TGTGCCAGCAGCTCGAGGTGGGGAAGCGAGCGGGGGGCCTACAATGAGCAGTTCTTC
TRBJ1-2	TRBV30	TRBD1	.	CAWSRTGDGYTF	TGTGCCTGGAGTCGGACAGGGGATGGCTACACCTTC
TRBJ2-3	TRBV5-1	.	.	CASSLNAGTDTQYF	TGCGCCAGCAGCTTGAATGCAGGCACAGATACGCAGTATTTT
TRBJ2-7	TRBV2	.	.	CASSYDLGEQYF	TGTGCCAGCAGTTACGACTTGGGCGAGCAGTACTTC
TRBJ1-2	TRBV28	.	.	CASSLTPPHYGYTF	TGTGCCAGCAGTTTGACCCCCCCCCACTATGGCTACACCTTC
TRBJ2-2	TRBV4-1	.	once	CASSQDPFRELFF	TGCGCCAGCAGCCAAGATCCCTTTCGAGAGCTGTTTTTT
TRBJ2-1	TRBV5-6	TRBD1	.	CASSLETGYNEQFF	TGTGCCAGCAGTTTAGAGACAGGGTATAATGAGCAGTTCTTC
TRBJ1-5	TRBV2	TRBD1	.	CASRTDRGRNQPQHF	TGTGCCAGCCGAACCGACAGGGGTCGCAATCAGCCCCAGCATTTT
TRBJ2-3	TRBV28	.	.	CASTGRGFSTDTQYF	TGTGCCAGCACCGGGAGAGGGTTTAGCACAGATACGCAGTATTTT
TRBJ1-1	TRBV2	.	.	CASSLSPFSQAFF	TGTGCCAGCAGTCTCTCCCCCTTCTCGCAAGCTTTCTTT
TRBJ2-6	TRBV5-1	.	.	CASSPRDSGANVLTF	TGCGCCAGCAGCCCCCGGGACTCTGGGGCCAACGTCCTGACTTTC
TRBJ1-1	TRBV7-2	.	.	CASSLPSGVLNTEAFF	TGTGCCAGCAGCTTACCCTCAGGGGTATTGAACACTGAAGCTTTCTTT
TRBJ2-3	TRBV9	TRBD2	.	CASSVTSGRTDTQYF	TGTGCCAGCAGCGTTACTAGCGGACGCACAGATACGCAGTATTTT
TRBJ2-1	TRBV5-4	.	.	CASYYHRSSGDYNEQFF	TGTGCCAGCTATTACCACAGGTCCAGCGGCGACTACAATGAGCAGTTCTTC
TRBJ2-7	TRBV10-3	.	.	CAISEGRLAYEQYF	TGTGCCATCAGTGAAGGTCGGCTAGCCTACGAGCAGTACTTC
TRBJ1-5	TRBV9	.	once	CASSVPGRRANSNQPQHF	TGTGCCAGCAGCGTCCCAGGCAGGCGGGCGAATAGCAATCAGCCCCAGCATTTT
TRBJ2-3	TRBV11-2	TRBD2	.	CASSLVASGSVTDTQYF	TGTGCCAGCAGCTTAGTTGCTAGCGGGAGCGTCACAGATACGCAGTATTTT
TRBJ2-7	TRBV18	TRBD1	.	CASSLRTGAYEQYF	TGTGCCAGCTCACTAAGGACAGGGGCATACGAGCAGTACTTC